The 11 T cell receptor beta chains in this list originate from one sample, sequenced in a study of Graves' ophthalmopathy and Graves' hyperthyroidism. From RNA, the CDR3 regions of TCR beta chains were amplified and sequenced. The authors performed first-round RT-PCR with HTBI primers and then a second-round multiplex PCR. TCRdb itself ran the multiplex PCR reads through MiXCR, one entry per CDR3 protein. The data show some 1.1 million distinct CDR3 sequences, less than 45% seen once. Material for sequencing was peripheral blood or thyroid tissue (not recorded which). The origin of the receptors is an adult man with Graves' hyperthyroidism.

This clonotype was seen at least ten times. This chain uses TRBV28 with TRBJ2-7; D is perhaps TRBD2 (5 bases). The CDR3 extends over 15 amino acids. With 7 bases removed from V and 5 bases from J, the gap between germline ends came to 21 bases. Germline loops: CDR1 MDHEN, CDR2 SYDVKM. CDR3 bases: TGTGCCAGCACCTCAGGCGGGCACCCGGGTAACGAGCAGTACTTC. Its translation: CASTSGGHPGNEQYF.

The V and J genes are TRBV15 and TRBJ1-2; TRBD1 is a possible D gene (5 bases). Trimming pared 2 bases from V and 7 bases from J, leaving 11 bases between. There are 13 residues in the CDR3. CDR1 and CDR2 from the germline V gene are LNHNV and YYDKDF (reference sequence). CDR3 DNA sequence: TGTGCCACCAGCAGAAAAGGGGTGGCTGGCTACACCTTC. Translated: CATSRKGVAGYTF.

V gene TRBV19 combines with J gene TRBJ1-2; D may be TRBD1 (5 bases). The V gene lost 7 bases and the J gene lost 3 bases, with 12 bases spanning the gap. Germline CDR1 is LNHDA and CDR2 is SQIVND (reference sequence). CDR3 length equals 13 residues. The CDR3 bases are TGTGCCAGTACTAAGGGACTAGACTATGGCTACACCTTC. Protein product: CASTKGLDYGYTF.

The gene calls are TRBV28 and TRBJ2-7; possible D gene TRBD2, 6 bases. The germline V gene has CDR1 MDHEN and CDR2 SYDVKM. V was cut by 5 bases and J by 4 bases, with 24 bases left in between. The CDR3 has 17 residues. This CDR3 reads CASSPETGLILEYEQYF. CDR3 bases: TGTGCCAGCAGTCCCGAAACGGGACTCATCCTTGAATACGAGCAGTACTTC.

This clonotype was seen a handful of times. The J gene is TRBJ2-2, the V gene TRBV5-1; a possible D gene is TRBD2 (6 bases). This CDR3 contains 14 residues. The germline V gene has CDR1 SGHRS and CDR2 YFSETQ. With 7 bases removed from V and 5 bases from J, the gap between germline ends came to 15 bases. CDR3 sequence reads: CASAPGGDTGELFF. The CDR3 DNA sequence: TGCGCCAGCGCCCCCGGCGGGGATACCGGGGAGCTGTTTTTT.

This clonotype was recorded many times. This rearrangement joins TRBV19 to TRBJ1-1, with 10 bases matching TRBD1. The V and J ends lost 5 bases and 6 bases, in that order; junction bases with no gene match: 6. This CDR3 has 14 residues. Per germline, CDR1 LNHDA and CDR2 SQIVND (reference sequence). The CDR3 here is CASSVDRGSAEAFF. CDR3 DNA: TGTGCCAGTAGTGTGGACAGGGGGTCCGCTGAAGCTTTCTTT.

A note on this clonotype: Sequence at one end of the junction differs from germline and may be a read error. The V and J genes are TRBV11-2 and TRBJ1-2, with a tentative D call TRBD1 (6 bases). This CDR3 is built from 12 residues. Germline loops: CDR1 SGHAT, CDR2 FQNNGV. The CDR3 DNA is TGTGTCAGCAGCCCACAGGGTTATGGCTACACCTTC. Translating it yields CVSSPQGYGYTF.

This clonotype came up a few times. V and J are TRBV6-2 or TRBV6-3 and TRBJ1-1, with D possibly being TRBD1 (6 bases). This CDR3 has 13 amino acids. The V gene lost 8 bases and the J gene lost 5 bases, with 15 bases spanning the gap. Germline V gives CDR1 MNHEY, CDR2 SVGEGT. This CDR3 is CASHGGAVTEAFF. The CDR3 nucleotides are TGTGCCAGCCACGGGGGGGCGGTGACTGAAGCTTTCTTT.

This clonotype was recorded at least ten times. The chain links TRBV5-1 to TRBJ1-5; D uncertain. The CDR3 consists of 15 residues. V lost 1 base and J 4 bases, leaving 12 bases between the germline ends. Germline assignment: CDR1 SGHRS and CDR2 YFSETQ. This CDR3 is CASSLYGGPNQPQHF. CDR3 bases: TGCGCCAGCAGCTTGTACGGCGGACCAAATCAGCCCCAGCATTTT.

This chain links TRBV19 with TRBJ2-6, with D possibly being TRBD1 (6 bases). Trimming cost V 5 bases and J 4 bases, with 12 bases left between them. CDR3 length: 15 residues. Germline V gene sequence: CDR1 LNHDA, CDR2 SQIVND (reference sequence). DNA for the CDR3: TGTGCCAGTAGTTTTCAAGGACAGGGGGCCAACGTCCTGACTTTC. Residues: CASSFQGQGANVLTF.

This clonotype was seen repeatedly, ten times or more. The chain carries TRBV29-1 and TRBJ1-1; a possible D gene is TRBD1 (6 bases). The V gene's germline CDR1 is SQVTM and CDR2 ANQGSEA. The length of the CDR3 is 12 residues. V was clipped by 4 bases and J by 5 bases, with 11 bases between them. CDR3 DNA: TGCAGCGTTGCGAGGACAGATACTGAAGCTTTCTTT. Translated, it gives CSVARTDTEAFF.